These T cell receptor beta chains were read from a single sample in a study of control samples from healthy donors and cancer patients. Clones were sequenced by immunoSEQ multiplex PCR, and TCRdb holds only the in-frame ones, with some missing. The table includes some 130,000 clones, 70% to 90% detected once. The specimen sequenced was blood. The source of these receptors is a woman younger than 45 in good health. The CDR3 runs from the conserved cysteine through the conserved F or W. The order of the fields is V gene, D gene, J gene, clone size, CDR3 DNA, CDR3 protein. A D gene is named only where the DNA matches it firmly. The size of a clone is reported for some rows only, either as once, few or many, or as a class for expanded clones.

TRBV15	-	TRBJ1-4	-	TGTGCCACCAGCAGAGATAGAGGGGCTCGAAAAGAAAAACTGTTTTTT	CATSRDRGARKEKLFF
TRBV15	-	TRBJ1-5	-	TGTGCCACCAGCAGGGAGAATCAGCCCCAGCATTTT	CATSRENQPQHF
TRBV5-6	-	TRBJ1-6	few	TGTGCCAGCAGCTTGCAGGGGTTCTATAATTCACCCCTCCACTTT	CASSLQGFYNSPLHF
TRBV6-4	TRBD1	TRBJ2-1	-	TGTGCCAGCAGTGACTTACCTGACAGGGGTTCCTACAATGAGCAGTTCTTC	CASSDLPDRGSYNEQFF
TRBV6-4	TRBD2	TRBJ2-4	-	TGTGCCAGCAGTCCAGGGACTAGCGGGAGGTTAGCCAAAAACATTCAGTACTTC	CASSPGTSGRLAKNIQYF
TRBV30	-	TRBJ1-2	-	TGTGCCTGGAGTGTAGCCGGGGAGGGTGGCTACACCTTC	CAWSVAGEGGYTF
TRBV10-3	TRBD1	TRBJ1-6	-	TGTGCCATCAGTGGCCTTTCTTCCGGGACAGGGGATAATTCACCCCTCCACTTT	CAISGLSSGTGDNSPLHF
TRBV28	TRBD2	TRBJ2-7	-	TGTGCCAGCAGGGGGACTAGCGTTTACGAGCAGTACTTC	CASRGTSVYEQYF
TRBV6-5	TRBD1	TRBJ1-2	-	TGTGCCAGCAGTTACGCGGGACAGGGGATGGGGGGCTACACCTTC	CASSYAGQGMGGYTF
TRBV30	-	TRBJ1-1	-	TGTGCCTGGATAGACCCAGGGGTTGTGAACACTGAAGCTTTCTTT	CAWIDPGVVNTEAFF
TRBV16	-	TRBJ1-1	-	TGTGCCAGCAGCCAAGGCGGGGGAAGAGCTTTCTTT	CASSQGGGRAFF
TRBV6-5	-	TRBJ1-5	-	TGTGCCTGCGCCCGGGACCACTATAGCAATCAGCCCCAGCATTTT	CACARDHYSNQPQHF
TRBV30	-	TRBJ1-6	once	TGTGCCTGGAGTCTTACAGCCTTCTTTAATTCACCCCTCCACTTT	CAWSLTAFFNSPLHF
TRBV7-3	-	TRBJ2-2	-	TGTGCCAGCAGCTTAAGAGGGGGGGCGGAGCTGTTTTTT	CASSLRGGAELFF
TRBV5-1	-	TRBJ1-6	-	TGCGCCAGCAGCCCGGTCGACAGCTATTCACCCCTCCACTTT	CASSPVDSYSPLHF
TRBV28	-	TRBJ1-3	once	TGTGCCAGCAGTTTAGGGGCCGTGGCGGGAAACACCATATATTTT	CASSLGAVAGNTIYF
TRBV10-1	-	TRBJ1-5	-	TGCGCCAGCAAGCGAAGGGGCAATCAGCCCCAGCATTTT	CASKRRGNQPQHF
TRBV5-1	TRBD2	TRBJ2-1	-	TGCGCCAGCAGCTTGGTTCTAGCGGGATACGGTGAGCAGTTCTTC	CASSLVLAGYGEQFF
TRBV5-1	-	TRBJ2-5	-	TGCGCCAGCAGCCCTCAACCCTTACAGGGGAGGGCAGAGACCCAGTACTTC	CASSPQPLQGRAETQYF
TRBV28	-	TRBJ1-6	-	TGTGCCAGCAGTTTAATCAGGACCTCCTATAATTCACCCCTCCACTTT	CASSLIRTSYNSPLHF
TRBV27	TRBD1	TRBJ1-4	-	TGTGCCAGCAGACTGACAGGGTTTAATGAAAAACTGTTTTTT	CASRLTGFNEKLFF
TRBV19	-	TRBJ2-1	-	TGTGCCAGTGGAGAGGGAGTGGGTAATGAGCAGTTCTTC	CASGEGVGNEQFF
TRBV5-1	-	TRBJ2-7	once	TGCGCCAGCAGCTTTCGGGGTTCCGACGAGCAGTACTTC	CASSFRGSDEQYF
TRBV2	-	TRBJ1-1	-	TGTGCCAGCAGTGTAGCGGGGGTTGGCTCTGAAGCTTTCTTT	CASSVAGVGSEAFF
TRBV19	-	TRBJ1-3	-	TGTGCCAGTAGCACTCTTAACTCTGGAAACACCATATATTTT	CASSTLNSGNTIYF
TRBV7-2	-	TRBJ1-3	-	TGTGCCAGCAGCTTACCGGGTGGAAACACCATATATTTT	CASSLPGGNTIYF
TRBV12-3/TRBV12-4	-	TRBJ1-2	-	TGTGCCAGCAGTCGGGACTATGGCTACACCTTC	CASSRDYGYTF
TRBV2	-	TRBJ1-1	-	TGTGCCAGCAGGCCCTCGGAGGGCCCGAACACTGAAGCTTTCTTT	CASRPSEGPNTEAFF
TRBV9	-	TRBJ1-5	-	TGTGCCAGCAGCCCCTCGGACGGGAGCAATCAGCCCCAGCATTTT	CASSPSDGSNQPQHF
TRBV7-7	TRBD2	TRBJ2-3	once	TGTGCTAGCAGCTTCCTCCGGACTAGCGGCTTTGATACGCAGTATTTT	CASSFLRTSGFDTQYF
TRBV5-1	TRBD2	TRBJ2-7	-	TGCGCCAGCAGCTTGGGCCAGCGGGAGGGCTACGAGCAGTACTTC	CASSLGQREGYEQYF
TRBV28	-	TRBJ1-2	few	TGTGCCAGCAGTCCATTACAGTTAGGGCCCAACTATGGCTACACCTTC	CASSPLQLGPNYGYTF
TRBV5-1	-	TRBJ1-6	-	TGCGCCAGCAGCCCTATGGAGAAGGCCCATTCACCCCTCCACTTT	CASSPMEKAHSPLHF
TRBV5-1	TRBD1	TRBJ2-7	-	TGCGCCAGCAGCTTGGGTGGCCCCGGGACAGGGGCTTACGAGCAGTACTTC	CASSLGGPGTGAYEQYF
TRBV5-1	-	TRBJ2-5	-	TGCGCCAGCAGCTTGGAGGGGAGCATCGTGGAGACCCAGTACTTC	CASSLEGSIVETQYF
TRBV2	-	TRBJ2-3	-	TGTGCCAGCAGTCGAGAGAGGGATACAGATACGCAGTATTTT	CASSRERDTDTQYF
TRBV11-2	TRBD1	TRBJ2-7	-	TGTGCCAGCAGCTATGGACAGGGTTACGAGCAGTACTTC	CASSYGQGYEQYF